This T cell receptor (beta chain) is drawn from a study of T cells in narcolepsy. Sequencing was performed with immunoSEQ multiplex PCR; in TCRdb, only in-frame clones are kept and a portion is missing. The sample yields roughly 30,000 clones, approximately 78% seen once. Source material: CD45RA- memory CD4+ T cells from PBMCs. The TCR comes from a human donor with narcolepsy.

The CDR3 DNA is TGTGCCAGTAGTATTAGAGAGAAACTGTTTTTT. The encoded protein is CASSIREKLFF. V usage is TRBV19 and J usage is TRBJ1-4; no definite D call. Trimming took off 3 bases at V and 11 bases at J, with 7 bases between the two ends. Germline V gene sequence: CDR1 LNHDA, CDR2 SQIVND (reference sequence). The CDR3 has 11 amino acids. Looking up the rest from reference TRBV19 and TRBJ1-4 gives the full variable domain: DGGITQSPKYLFRKEGQNVTLSCEQNLNHDAMYWYRQDPGQGLRLIYYSQIVNDFQKGDIAEGYSVSREKKESFPLTVTSAQKNPTAFYLCASSIREKLFFGSGTQLSVL.